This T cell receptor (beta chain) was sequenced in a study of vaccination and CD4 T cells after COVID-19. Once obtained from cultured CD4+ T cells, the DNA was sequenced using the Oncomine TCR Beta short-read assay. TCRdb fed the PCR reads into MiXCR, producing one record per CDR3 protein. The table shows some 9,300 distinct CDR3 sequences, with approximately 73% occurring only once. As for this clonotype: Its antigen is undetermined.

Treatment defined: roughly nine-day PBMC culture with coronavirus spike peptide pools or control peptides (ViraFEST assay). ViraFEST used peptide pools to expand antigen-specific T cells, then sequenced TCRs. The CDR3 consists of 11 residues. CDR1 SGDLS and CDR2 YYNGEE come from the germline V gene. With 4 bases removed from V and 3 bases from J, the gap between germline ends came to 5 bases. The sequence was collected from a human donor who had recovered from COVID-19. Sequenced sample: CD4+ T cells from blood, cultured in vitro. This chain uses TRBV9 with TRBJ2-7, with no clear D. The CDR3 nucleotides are TGTGCCAGCAGCTTTGGCTACGAGCAGTACTTC. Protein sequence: CASSFGYEQYF. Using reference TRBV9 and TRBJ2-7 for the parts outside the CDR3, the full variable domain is DSGVTQTPKHLITATGQRVTLRCSPRSGDLSVYWYQQSLDQGLQFLIQYYNGEERAKGNILERFSAQQFPDLHSELNLSSLELGDSALYFCASSFGYEQYFGPGTRLTVT.